The entry that follows covers one T cell receptor (beta chain) sequence. Its antigen is not identified. TCRdb keeps only in-frame clones here, not all; method: immunoSEQ multiplex PCR. The sample shows about 120,000 clones, approximately 83% of them seen only once. The data derive from a study of cytotoxic CD8 clonotypes in ibrutinib-treated CLL. V was clipped by 7 bases and J by 2 bases, with 18 bases between them. CDR1 and CDR2 from the germline V gene are SGHRS and YFSETQ. CDR3 length: 16 amino acids. General observations from the study: Clonality correlated strongly with circulating CD8+ T cells and exceeded age-matched healthy donors at baseline.

The sample consisted of PBMCs, taken after 24 months of ibrutinib treatment. This sequence originates from a human donor with chronic lymphocytic leukemia. The chain recombines TRBV5-1 with TRBJ2-2, with TRBD2 as a possible D gene (6 bases). The CDR3 DNA reads as TGCGCCAGCGACCGTGGTAATAGCGGTAACACCGGGGAGCTGTTTTTT. Translated, it gives CASDRGNSGNTGELFF.